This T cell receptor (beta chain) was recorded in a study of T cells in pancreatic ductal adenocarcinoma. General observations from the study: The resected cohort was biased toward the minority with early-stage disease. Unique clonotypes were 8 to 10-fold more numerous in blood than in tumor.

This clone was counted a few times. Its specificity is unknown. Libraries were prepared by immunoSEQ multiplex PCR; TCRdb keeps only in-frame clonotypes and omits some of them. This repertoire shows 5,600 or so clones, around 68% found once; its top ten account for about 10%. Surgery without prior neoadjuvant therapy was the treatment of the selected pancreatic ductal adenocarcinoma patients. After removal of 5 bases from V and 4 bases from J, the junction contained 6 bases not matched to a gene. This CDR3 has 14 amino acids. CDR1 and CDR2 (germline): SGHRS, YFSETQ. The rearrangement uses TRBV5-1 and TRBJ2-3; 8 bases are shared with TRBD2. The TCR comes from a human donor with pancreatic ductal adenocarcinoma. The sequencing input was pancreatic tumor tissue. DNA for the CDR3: TGCGCCAGCAGAACGACTAGCGTCGCAGATACGCAGTATTTT. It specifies CASRTTSVADTQYF.